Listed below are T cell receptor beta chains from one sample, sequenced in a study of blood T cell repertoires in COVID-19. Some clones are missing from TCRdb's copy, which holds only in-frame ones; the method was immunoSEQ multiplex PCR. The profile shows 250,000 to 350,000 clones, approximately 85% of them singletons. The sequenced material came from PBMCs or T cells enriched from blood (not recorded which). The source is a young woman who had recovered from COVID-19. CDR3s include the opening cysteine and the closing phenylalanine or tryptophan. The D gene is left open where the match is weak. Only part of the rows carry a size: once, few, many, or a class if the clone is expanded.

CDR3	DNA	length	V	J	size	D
CASSARDRGRADTQYF	TGTGCCAGCAGCGCCAGGGACAGGGGGCGAGCAGATACGCAGTATTTT	16	TRBV5-8	TRBJ2-3	-	TRBD1
CASSSGQGGNQPQHF	TGTGCCAGCAGTAGCGGACAGGGGGGCAATCAGCCCCAGCATTTT	15	TRBV28	TRBJ1-5	-	TRBD1
CASSQVLGVAFF	TGCGCCAGCAGCCAAGTTTTAGGGGTGGCTTTCTTT	12	TRBV4-1	TRBJ1-1	-	-
CAWSVRGGRTNEKLFF	TGTGCCTGGAGTGTGCGGGGGGGTAGAACTAATGAAAAACTGTTTTTT	16	TRBV30	TRBJ1-4	-	-
CASSKRSGDTGELFF	TGTGCCAGCAGCAAGAGGTCAGGGGACACCGGGGAGCTGTTTTTT	15	TRBV7-9	TRBJ2-2	-	-
CASSLGDRVYDTQYF	TGCGCCAGCAGCTTGGGGGACAGGGTGTACGATACGCAGTATTTT	15	TRBV5-1	TRBJ2-3	-	TRBD1
CASSLGREENNEQFF	TGTGCCAGCAGCTTAGGCAGGGAGGAGAACAATGAGCAGTTCTTC	15	TRBV7-7	TRBJ2-1	medium-sized	-
CATSLTGSGNQPQHF	TGTGCCACCAGCTTGACAGGGAGCGGCAATCAGCCCCAGCATTTT	15	TRBV24-1	TRBJ1-5	-	TRBD1
CASSQIGTGPYEQYF	TGCGCCAGCAGCCAAATCGGGACAGGGCCCTACGAGCAGTACTTC	15	TRBV4-1	TRBJ2-7	-	TRBD1
CASSQDTSANYEQYF	TGTGCCAGCAGCCAAGACACTAGCGCAAACTACGAGCAGTACTTC	15	TRBV14	TRBJ2-7	-	TRBD2
CASSMIGQAGYQETQYF	TGTGCCAGTAGTATGATCGGGCAGGCGGGGTACCAAGAGACCCAGTACTTC	17	TRBV19	TRBJ2-5	-	-
CASSLQGETQYF	TGTGCCAGCAGCTTACAGGGAGAGACCCAGTACTTC	12	TRBV7-9	TRBJ2-5	-	-
CASSGRQGSGNQPQHF	TGTGCCAGCAGTGGGAGACAGGGAAGCGGCAATCAGCCCCAGCATTTT	16	TRBV6-1	TRBJ1-5	-	TRBD1
CASSSGPGYTF	TGTGCCAGCAGTTCAGGGCCTGGCTACACCTTC	11	TRBV5-6	TRBJ1-2	-	-
CASRTSGSTDTQYF	TGTGCCAGCAGGACTAGCGGTAGCACAGATACGCAGTATTTT	14	TRBV11-1	TRBJ2-3	-	TRBD2
CASSEAGTGYTGELFF	TGTGCCAGCAGTGAGGCAGGGACAGGGTACACCGGGGAGCTGTTTTTT	16	TRBV2	TRBJ2-2	-	TRBD1
CASTQDGSTEAFF	TGTGCCAGCACCCAGGATGGGAGCACTGAAGCTTTCTTT	13	TRBV3-1/TRBV3-2	TRBJ1-1	-	-
CASSQGWAGATEGYTF	TGCGCCAGCAGCCAGGGTTGGGCAGGGGCAACGGAAGGCTACACCTTC	16	TRBV4-1	TRBJ1-2	many	-
CASSTGQYGYTF	TGTGCCAGCAGTACCGGACAGTATGGCTACACCTTC	12	TRBV5-6	TRBJ1-2	-	-
CASSRTPGQYNEQFF	TGTGCCAGTAGTAGAACCCCGGGACAGTACAATGAGCAGTTCTTC	15	TRBV19	TRBJ2-1	-	TRBD1
CSAYYRETQYF	TGCAGTGCTTATTACAGGGAGACCCAGTACTTC	11	TRBV20-1	TRBJ2-5	-	-
CASSPRLAGTDTQYF	TGTGCCAGCAGTCCACGACTAGCCGGCACAGATACGCAGTATTTT	15	TRBV28	TRBJ2-3	-	TRBD2
CASSLGWWGQGTDTQYF	TGTGCCAGCAGCTTAGGGTGGTGGGGACAGGGTACAGATACGCAGTATTTT	17	TRBV7-2	TRBJ2-3	-	TRBD1
CASSQELLAGGYNEQFF	TGCGCCAGCAGCCAGGAACTTCTAGCGGGGGGTTACAATGAGCAGTTCTTC	17	TRBV4-1	TRBJ2-1	-	TRBD2
CASSLLQSPGTGGETQYF	TGTGCCAGCAGCTTACTCCAGAGTCCCGGGACAGGGGGAGAGACCCAGTACTTC	18	TRBV7-8	TRBJ2-5	-	TRBD1
CATTWRGQVTEAFF	TGTGCCACCACGTGGCGAGGACAAGTCACTGAAGCTTTCTTT	14	TRBV24-1	TRBJ1-1	-	-
CASSEQGVNTEAFF	TGTGCCAGCAGTGAGCAAGGGGTGAACACTGAAGCTTTCTTT	14	TRBV2	TRBJ1-1	-	-
CASSEDREFDTQYF	TGTGCCAGCAGCGAAGACAGGGAATTCGATACGCAGTATTTT	14	TRBV2	TRBJ2-3	-	TRBD1
CASSLIRDSPLHF	TGTGCCAGCAGCTTAATCAGGGATTCACCCCTCCACTTT	13	TRBV7-2	TRBJ1-6	-	-
CAKNRGKEAFF	TGTGCCAAAAACAGGGGAAAAGAGGCTTTCTTT	11	TRBV24-1	TRBJ1-1	-	TRBD1
CASSIRSQGYGYTF	TGTGCCAGCAGCATCCGTAGCCAGGGCTATGGCTACACCTTC	14	TRBV5-4	TRBJ1-2	-	-
CATRHRENTEAFF	TGTGCCACCCGGCACAGGGAAAACACTGAAGCTTTCTTT	13	TRBV12-3/TRBV12-4	TRBJ1-1	-	-
CATSDQTGTGELFF	TGTGCCACCAGTGATCAAACAGGGACCGGGGAGCTGTTTTTT	14	TRBV24-1	TRBJ2-2	-	-
CASSLEAEANYGYTF	TGTGCCAGCAGCTTAGAGGCTGAGGCCAACTATGGCTACACCTTC	15	TRBV7-6	TRBJ1-2	-	-